One sample yielded the 15 T cell receptor beta chains listed below, sequenced in a study of T cell responses to AZD1222 COVID-19 vaccine. The method was immunoSEQ multiplex PCR; TCRdb's version includes in-frame clones alone and lacks a portion of them. The sample gives 95,000 or so clones, 85% to 90% of which show up once; roughly 2.8% is in the top ten. This specimen consisted of peripheral blood, obtained on day 0 of MenACWY control vaccination. The receptor set was obtained from an adult in good health.

The gene calls are TRBV7-2 and TRBJ1-1, with 8 bases lining up with TRBD1. This CDR3 is 13 amino acids long. In germline, CDR1 is SGHTA, CDR2 FQGNSA. With 5 bases clipped from V and 6 bases from J, the junction kept 5 bases outside the gene matches. The chain's CDR3 is CASSTDRVAEAFF. CDR3 nucleotide sequence: TGTGCCAGCAGCACGGACAGGGTGGCTGAAGCTTTCTTT.

CDR3 sequence (DNA): TGTGCCTGGACAGGGGGAAACACCATATATTTT. As protein: CAWTGGNTIYF. V and J are TRBV30 and TRBJ1-3; D is possibly TRBD1 (5 bases). The CDR3 consists of 11 residues. Germline assignment: CDR1 GTSNPN and CDR2 SVGIG (reference sequence). V dropped 4 bases and J dropped 4 bases, with 5 bases sitting between them.

The chain couples TRBV3-1 (or the pseudogene TRBV3-2) to TRBJ2-5; D might be TRBD2 (7 bases). The germline V and J ends were trimmed by 10 bases and 4 bases, with 10 bases remaining between them. This CDR3 is 11 amino acids long. Per the germline V gene, CDR1 is LGHDT and CDR2 is YNNKEL (reference sequence). The CDR3 nucleotides read TGTGCCATCGGGGGGCCAGAGACCCAGTACTTC. Its protein is CAIGGPETQYF.

The genes are TRBV30 and TRBJ1-6, with D perhaps matching TRBD1 (6 bases). The germline V gene has CDR1 GTSNPN and CDR2 SVGIG (reference sequence). With 0 bases removed from V and 0 bases from J, the gap between germline ends came to 9 bases. The CDR3 spans 16 residues. The DNA of the CDR3 is TGTGCCTGGAGTGTAGGGGGGGCCTCCTATAATTCACCCCTCCACTTT. It is translated as CAWSVGGASYNSPLHF.

V is TRBV19 and J is TRBJ2-1, with D possibly TRBD1 on 6 matching bases. Germline assignment: CDR1 LNHDA and CDR2 SQIVND (reference sequence). The V end was cut by 4 bases, the J end by 9 bases, with 13 bases between. The CDR3 extends over 13 amino acids. The CDR3 is CASSTTGTTEQFF. CDR3 coding DNA: TGTGCCAGTAGTACTACAGGGACCACTGAGCAGTTCTTC.

The genes are TRBV7-9 and TRBJ2-2; D may correspond to TRBD1 or TRBD2 (5 bases each). Deletions cut 6 bases from V and 4 bases from J, with 21 bases between. The CDR3 totals 17 residues. CDR1 and CDR2 (germline): SEHNR, FQNEAQ (reference sequence). The CDR3 protein is CASRVRDPRERTGELFF. DNA of the CDR3: TGTGCCAGCAGAGTCCGGGACCCCAGAGAACGCACCGGGGAGCTGTTTTTT. The variable domain in full, with the rest retrieved from reference TRBV7-9 and TRBJ2-2, is DTGVSQNPRHKITKRGQNVTFRCDPISEHNRLYWYRQTLGQGPEFLTYFQNEAQLEKSRLLSDRFSAERPKGSFSTLEIQRTEQGDSAMYLCASRVRDPRERTGELFFGEGSRLTVL.

The chain is built from TRBV11-2 and TRBJ1-1, with D uncertain. Trimming stripped 2 bases from V and 3 bases from J, with 13 bases between. The CDR3 length is 15 residues. The germline CDR1 and CDR2 sequences are SGHAT and FQNNGV. CDR3 sequence reads: CASSLLGRGDTEAFF. The CDR3 bases are TGTGCCAGCAGCTTATTAGGGAGAGGAGACACTGAAGCTTTCTTT.

The V gene is TRBV7-9, the J gene TRBJ2-4; D possibly uses TRBD1 or TRBD2 (5 bases each). V lost 3 bases to trimming and J lost 7 bases, with 7 bases between them. CDR1 and CDR2 (germline): SEHNR, FQNEAQ (reference sequence). This CDR3 is 12 amino acids long. The CDR3 is CASSFGGNIQYF. CDR3 DNA sequence: TGTGCCAGCAGCTTTGGGGGTAACATTCAGTACTTC.

V gene TRBV19 combines with J gene TRBJ1-1, with unresolved D. Trimming left V 3 bases short and J 0 bases short, with 8 bases between. The germline CDR1 and CDR2 sequences are LNHDA and SQIVND (reference sequence). The CDR3 has 14 residues. The CDR3 DNA sequence: TGTGCCAGTAGTATCGCCAGGATGAACACTGAAGCTTTCTTT. Its translation: CASSIARMNTEAFF. The variable domain in full, completed from reference TRBV19 and TRBJ1-1, reads DGGITQSPKYLFRKEGQNVTLSCEQNLNHDAMYWYRQDPGQGLRLIYYSQIVNDFQKGDIAEGYSVSREKKESFPLTVTSAQKNPTAFYLCASSIARMNTEAFFGQGTRLTVV.

The chain joins TRBV4-3 to TRBJ1-5; D unclear. The CDR3 contains 15 residues. V lost 2 bases and J lost 3, with 11 bases in between. Germline V gives CDR1 LGHNA, CDR2 YSLEER. CDR3 nucleotides: TGCGCCAGCAGCCAAAGCTGGGAGTACAATCAGCCCCAGCATTTT. Its translation: CASSQSWEYNQPQHF.

The V call is TRBV23-1, the J call TRBJ2-2; no clear D. TRBV23-1 is given ORF status, its function remaining uncertain. V was cut by 5 bases and J by 0 bases, with 13 bases left in between. The CDR3 has 16 amino acids. CDR3 sequence: CASSNVGQANTGELFF. CDR3 sequence (DNA): TGCGCCAGCAGTAACGTGGGCCAGGCGAACACCGGGGAGCTGTTTTTT.

This chain joins TRBV4-3 and TRBJ1-3; D is ambiguous. V gave up 0 bases and J gave up 0 bases, with 12 bases separating them. CDR1 LGHNA and CDR2 YSLEER come from the germline V gene. The CDR3 runs to 17 residues. DNA of the CDR3: TGCGCCAGCAGCCAAGATTACCCACAAAGCTCTGGAAACACCATATATTTT. The encoded protein is CASSQDYPQSSGNTIYF.

The V call is TRBV28, the J call TRBJ1-5; a weak D match, TRBD1 (5 bases). Germline V gives CDR1 MDHEN, CDR2 SYDVKM. This CDR3 has 15 residues. Trimming pared 1 base from V and 1 base from J, leaving 8 bases between. The CDR3 DNA reads as TGTGCCAGCAGTTTATCGGGACGCAGCAATCAGCCCCAGCATTTT. Amino acid sequence: CASSLSGRSNQPQHF.

This sequence joins TRBV10-3 and TRBJ2-3; TRBD1 matches at 7 bases. Germline CDR1 ENHRY, CDR2 SYGVKD. The length of the CDR3 is 15 residues. The V and J ends lost 6 bases and 0 bases, in that order; junction bases with no gene match: 6. As DNA, the CDR3 is TGTGCCATCAGCGCCACAGGGGCGAGCACAGATACGCAGTATTTT. Its translation is CAISATGASTDTQYF.

The chain carries TRBV6-5 and TRBJ2-1; 7 bases map to TRBD1. V shed 4 bases and J 7 bases; nucleotides not matched to a gene: 4. This CDR3 region has 13 residues. The germline V gene has CDR1 MNHEY and CDR2 SVGAGI. CDR3: CASSWAGGNEQFF. The CDR3 DNA reads as TGTGCCAGCAGTTGGGCAGGGGGTAATGAGCAGTTCTTC.